The present T cell receptor (beta chain) was sequenced within a study of T cells after yellow fever vaccination. General observations from the study: Only a small proportion of the clonotypes turned up in both the CD4 and the CD8 compartments, likely arising from convergent recombination.

Losses at the gene ends were 7 bases for V and 8 bases for J; bases not matched to a gene: 12. Germline V gene data show CDR1 as MDHEN and CDR2 as SYDVKM. The CDR3 has 14 residues. TCRdb passed the 5' RACE reads through MiXCR, listing each CDR3 protein once. Of hundreds of thousands of distinct CDR3 sequences listed, roughly 21% are singletons. This clonotype was detected a few times. Its antigen is still unknown. This chain links TRBV28 with TRBJ1-2; 8 positions agree with TRBD1. The clonotype originates from a man younger than 40 who received the YFV17D yellow fever vaccine. The material was PBMCs, obtained 15 days after the yellow fever booster vaccination. This CDR3 is CASTRGRGLGGYTF. In nucleotides, the CDR3 is TGTGCCAGCACCCGCGGCAGGGGGCTAGGAGGCTACACCTTC.